The 17 T cell receptor beta chains presented below share a single source sample, sequenced in a study of tumor-infiltrating lymphocytes in primary liver carcinoma. TCR beta cDNA came from about 470 ng total RNA, primed with a constant-region primer. Slightly modified ARM-PCR, run as three nested multiplex PCR rounds, produced the TCR beta libraries. TRBV1-TRBV30 forward primers paired with a C-beta reverse primer drove the first two PCR rounds, around 9 cycles each. One entry per CDR3 protein results from TCRdb running MiXCR on the multiplex PCR reads. The profile shows approximately 76,000 distinct CDR3 sequences, 65% to 75% of them singletons. Between roughly 20 and 32 mg of unsorted bulk tissue served as the source from which RNA and DNA were co-extracted. The specimen sequenced was liver tumor tissue from sampling region 4. As to subset: tumor region T4, right-lateral pole. The receptor source for this set is a woman aged 55-69 years with primary liver carcinoma and hepatitis B virus infection.

The rearrangement joins TRBV6-1 to TRBJ2-7; no definite D call. Germline V gives CDR1 MNHNS, CDR2 SASEGT. Deletions cut 5 bases from V and 3 bases from J, with 17 bases between. This CDR3 has 15 residues. The CDR3 spells CASSKIAREGYEQYF. The CDR3, as DNA: TGTGCCAGCAGTAAAATTGCGAGAGAAGGCTACGAGCAGTACTTC.

This clonotype occurred many times. This sequence joins TRBV12-3 or TRBV12-4 and TRBJ2-4, with 9 positions matching TRBD1. The CDR3 extends over 19 amino acids. J gave up 0 bases and V 5 bases, and 14 bases lay outside the gene matches. The CDR3 DNA follows: TGTGCCAGCAGTCCTCGTCTAGGGACAGGGATAATAGCCAAAAACATTCAGTACTTC. This encodes CASSPRLGTGIIAKNIQYF.

Regarding this clonotype: Germline and junction disagree at one end, which may indicate a read error. This chain uses TRBV5-4 with TRBJ1-6; D remains unclear. This CDR3 is 15 amino acids long. Germline V lookup: CDR1 SGHNT, CDR2 YYREEE (reference sequence). CDR3 loop: CACSIGRAHNSPLHF. DNA of the CDR3: TGTGCCTGCAGCATCGGGCGGGCCCATAATTCACCCCTCCACTTT.

In its sample, this clonotype was seen many times. V usage is TRBV6-1 and J usage is TRBJ2-1; TRBD1 or TRBD2 may be the D gene (5 bases each). The ends were cut back, 5 bases at V and 2 bases at J, with 13 bases in the middle. This CDR3 region has 15 residues. The germline gives CDR1 MNHNS, CDR2 SASEGT. CDR3 bases: TGTGCCAGCAGTATCCGGGACGGGACCTACAATGAGCAGTTCTTC. This translates into CASSIRDGTYNEQFF.

The V gene is TRBV12-3 or TRBV12-4, the J gene TRBJ2-1; D is perhaps TRBD1 (6 bases). V lost 5 bases and J lost 5, with 13 bases in between. This CDR3 has 14 residues. CDR3 loop: CASSLDRTDNEQFF. CDR3 coding DNA: TGTGCCAGCAGTCTCGACAGGACCGACAATGAGCAGTTCTTC.

The sample holds a few counts of this clonotype. A much larger clonotype is one base distant, so this may be a read error. The J gene is TRBJ2-4, the V gene TRBV5-6; D may be TRBD2 (5 bases). Germline CDR1 SGHDT, CDR2 YYEEEE. The length of the CDR3 is 15 residues. The CDR3 reads CAGSILALGKNIQYF. The CDR3 DNA reads as TGTGCCGGCAGCATCCTAGCTCTAGGCAAAAACATTCAGTACTTC.

Remarks on this clonotype: This may come from a read error, since a much larger clone is one base off. The chain links TRBV30 to TRBJ1-2, with D unresolved. Trimming cost V 4 bases and J 5 bases, with 23 bases left between them. Germline assignment: CDR1 GTSNPN and CDR2 SVGIG (reference sequence). The CDR3 covers 16 residues. CDR3: CAWTVVRTSPRYGYTF. CDR3 bases: TGTGCCTGGACTGTAGTCCGGACGAGCCCAAGATATGGCTACACCTTC.

In its sample, this clonotype was seen many times. The chain recombines TRBV24-1 with TRBJ1-5; D call uncertain. The V and J ends lost 1 base and 12 bases respectively, with 12 bases between them. CDR3 length equals 13 residues. The germline CDR1 and CDR2 sequences are KGHDR and SFDVKD. The CDR3 protein is CATSDLGRSLQHF. The CDR3 coding sequence is TGTGCCACCAGTGATTTAGGACGGTCCCTCCAGCATTTT.

A remark on this clonotype: Its ends do not fully match the called genes, so a read error is possible. The V and J genes are TRBV11-2 and TRBJ1-2; 8 bases are a match to TRBD1. The germline V gene encodes CDR1 SGHAT and CDR2 FQNNGV. This CDR3 is 15 amino acids long. In DNA form, the CDR3 reads TGTGTCAGCAGCTTAGGGCCTTCAGGGGGCTATGGCTACCCCTTC. Translating gives CVSSLGPSGGYGYPF.

The count of this clonotype is one. The junction departs from germline at one end; a sequencing error may be responsible. The chain uses TRBV4-2 and TRBJ2-3; D unclear. Germline loops: CDR1 LGHNA, CDR2 YNFKEQ. The CDR3 sequence is 14 residues long. CDR3 sequence: CASSPIMGTDAQYF. The CDR3 nucleotides are TGTGCCAGCAGCCCCATTATGGGCACAGATGCGCAGTATTTT.

This clonotype has a handful of counts. The genes are TRBV12-3 or TRBV12-4 and TRBJ2-7, with TRBD1 as a possible D gene (5 bases). The V end was cut by 6 bases, the J end by 6 bases, with 15 bases between. There are 13 residues in the CDR3. The CDR3 DNA reads TGTGCCAGCAGCTTCGGGTGGGGCGGCGAGCAGTACTTC. This encodes CASSFGWGGEQYF.

V is TRBV28 and J is TRBJ1-4; D may be TRBD1 (5 bases). V was clipped by 6 bases and J by 0 bases, with 8 bases between them. This CDR3 contains 14 residues. CDR1 and CDR2 from the germline V gene are MDHEN and SYDVKM. The CDR3 DNA is TGTGCCAGCAGCGGGACCTCAACTAATGAAAAACTGTTTTTT. It translates to CASSGTSTNEKLFF.

The chain is built from TRBV2 and TRBJ1-5; D is unresolved. Trimming removed 8 bases at V and 0 bases at J, with 11 bases between. Germline assignment: CDR1 SNHLY and CDR2 FYNNEI. The CDR3 is made up of 14 amino acids. CDR3 nucleotides: TGTGCCAGCCATCCGGAAAGTAGCAATCAGCCCCAGCATTTT. This translates into CASHPESSNQPQHF.

Details on this clonotype: Germline is not matched at one junction end, which may reflect a read error. CDR3 DNA: TGCAGTTTGAGGACAGGGGGACCCTACAATAAGCAGTTCTTC. Translating gives CSLRTGGPYNKQFF. This chain joins TRBV29-1 and TRBJ2-1; 10 bases line up with TRBD1. The germline CDR1 and CDR2 sequences are SQVTM and ANQGSEA. The CDR3 spans 14 residues.

Remarks on this clonotype: The junction differs from germline at one of its ends, possibly a read error. The chain is built from TRBV28 and TRBJ1-5, with D maybe TRBD1 (6 bases). Germline V gene lookup returns CDR1 MDHEN and CDR2 SYDVKM. The CDR3 is 14 residues long. In DNA form, the CDR3 reads TGTGCCAGCAGCCTCGGGGGGCGAGCTCAGCCCCAGCACTTT. This codes for CASSLGGRAQPQHF.

Comment on this clonotype: A junction end diverges from the germline sequence, so it may reflect a read error. The chain carries TRBV28 and TRBJ2-5; TRBD2 might be the D (6 bases). Germline CDR1 reads MDHEN; CDR2 reads SYDVKM. The CDR3 contains 13 residues. The CDR3 DNA reads as TGTGCCACCCTAGGGACTTTCCAAGGGACCCTGTACTTC. It codes for CATLGTFQGTLYF.

Many counts were recorded for this clonotype. This could be a read error, since a much larger clone is one nucleotide away. The CDR3 region is CASSARAGGELFF. CDR3 in DNA: TGTGCCAGCAGCGCCAGGGCGGGCGGGGAGCTGTTTTTT. This rearrangement joins TRBV11-2 to TRBJ2-2; D assignment may be TRBD1 or TRBD2 (5 bases each). The CDR3 consists of 13 residues. V lost 5 bases and J 7 bases, leaving 11 bases between the germline ends. Germline V lookup: CDR1 SGHAT, CDR2 FQNNGV.